This TCR beta chain stems from a study of Graves' ophthalmopathy and Graves' hyperthyroidism. This clonotype has at least ten counts. As yet, its antigen is unknown. Using RNA transcripts, the TCR beta CDR3 regions were amplified. HTBI primers served in a first-round RT-PCR, which a second-round multiplex PCR followed. In TCRdb, the multiplex PCR reads were re-called with MiXCR into one record per CDR3 protein. The repertoire holds about 1.1 million distinct CDR3 sequences, with about 35% as singletons. Included hyperthyroidism patients were aged 18 to 65 and newly diagnosed (under 2 months' duration). V lost 2 bases, J lost 17 bases, and 7 bases lay in between. CDR1 is WSHSY, CDR2 SAAADI, per germline. The CDR3 sequence is 10 residues long. Study-wide points: Blood also held most thyroid clonotypes expanded above 0.001 frequency.

The rearrangement joins TRBV10-2 to TRBJ2-6; D is unclear. The clonotype was recovered from an adult man with Graves' hyperthyroidism. Sequencing was done on a sample of peripheral blood or thyroid tissue (not recorded which). DNA of the CDR3: TGCGCCAGCAGTGAGGACGGCATGACTTTC. Its protein is CASSEDGMTF.